The TCR beta chain under discussion was sequenced for a study of identical twins. General observations from the study: Invariant MAIT and iNKT cells could partly confound zero-insertion analyses. Twin pairs' shared out-of-frame alpha sequences were enriched in low generation probability.

In the case of this clonotype: Its antigen is undetermined.

One entry per CDR3 protein results from TCRdb running MiXCR on the 5' RACE reads. The sample has 650,000 to 750,000 distinct CDR3 sequences, 21% seen once; the top ten hold approximately 4.5%. These data were likewise used in another study, on T cells expressing NK-cell markers. That source adds: Repertoires of TCR beta were obtained from T cells sorted as CD3+CD56+NKG2C+, CD3+CD56+NKG2C- and CD3+CD56-NKG2C+. Where a few donors were concerned, these clonotypes also led the CD3+CD56-NKG2C+ fraction.

Sample: PBMCs. This sequence originates from a woman between 18 and 30 years old in good health.

The CDR3 reads CSARPWTEETQYF. The CDR3 DNA is TGCAGTGCTAGACCTTGGACCGAAGAGACCCAGTACTTC. The chain is built from TRBV20-1 and TRBJ2-5; D unresolved. The V gene lost 2 bases and the J gene lost 3 bases, with 10 bases spanning the gap. CDR3 length equals 13 residues. Germline assignment: CDR1 DFQATT and CDR2 SNEGSKA (reference sequence).